These T cell receptor beta chains were read from a single sample in a study of blood T cell repertoires in COVID-19. The repertoire was sequenced with immunoSEQ multiplex PCR; TCRdb's copy has only in-frame clones and lacks some. The sample has a few hundred thousand clones, about 88% seen once. The specimen was peripheral blood. The receptor source for this set is a man aged 30-40 years with active or convalescent COVID-19. Each CDR3 is given with its conserved first and last residue. D genes are given only for firm matches. The size entry is marked missing in some rows and otherwise reads once, few, many or a size class.

>NA|TRBJ1-6|TRBV5-4|once
CASRGAGGRNSPLHF
TGTGCCAGCAGGGGGGCTGGGGGCAGAAATTCACCCCTCCACTTT
>TRBD1|TRBJ2-3|TRBV5-6|NA
CASSQDRGRGTDTQYF
TGTGCCAGCAGCCAAGACAGGGGGCGCGGCACAGATACGCAGTATTTT
>TRBD2|TRBJ2-1|TRBV9|NA
CASSVAQRGFLVDEQFF
TGTGCCAGCAGCGTAGCCCAGCGGGGCTTCCTGGTCGATGAGCAGTTCTTC
>NA|TRBJ2-3|TRBV4-2|NA
CASSQAGEQYF
TGTGCCAGCAGCCAAGCAGGGGAGCAGTATTTT
>NA|TRBJ1-6|TRBV12-3/TRBV12-4|NA
CASSFGRGSPLHF
TGTGCCAGCAGTTTCGGGCGGGGTTCACCCCTCCACTTT
>TRBD1|TRBJ1-1|TRBV5-1|NA
CASSWGQGDTEAFF
TGCGCCAGCAGCTGGGGACAGGGGGACACTGAAGCTTTCTTT
>NA|TRBJ1-1|TRBV7-8|NA
CASRWDGSATEAFF
TGTGCCAGCAGGTGGGACGGGAGCGCCACTGAAGCTTTCTTT
>NA|TRBJ2-7|TRBV4-1|NA
CASSREPGLSSEQYF
TGCGCCAGCAGCCGGGAACCGGGACTTTCGAGCGAGCAGTACTTC
>NA|TRBJ1-2|TRBV19|NA
CASRPGGDNYGYTF
TGTGCCAGTAGACCCGGAGGCGATAACTATGGCTACACCTTC
>NA|TRBJ1-1|TRBV3-1/TRBV3-2|NA
CASSQTGNTEAFF
TGTGCCAGCAGCCAAACCGGGAACACTGAAGCTTTCTTT
>TRBD1|TRBJ1-2|TRBV2|NA
CASRDDRVGGYTF
TGTGCCAGCAGAGACGACAGGGTCGGTGGCTACACCTTC
>NA|TRBJ1-1|TRBV7-2|NA
CASSWGPSGNTEAFF
TGTGCCAGCAGCTGGGGGCCGAGCGGGAACACTGAAGCTTTCTTT
>NA|TRBJ1-1|TRBV11-2|NA
CASIQGSNTEAFF
TGTGCCAGCATCCAGGGTTCGAACACTGAAGCTTTCTTT
>TRBD1|TRBJ1-5|TRBV6-5|NA
CASSYSRQGDQPQHF
TGTGCCAGCAGTTACTCGAGACAGGGAGATCAGCCCCAGCATTTT
>TRBD1|TRBJ1-3|TRBV24-1|NA
CATSEQNGQGACSGNTIYF
TGTGCCACCAGTGAACAAAACGGACAGGGGGCATGCTCTGGAAACACCATATATTTT
>NA|TRBJ2-7|TRBV7-8|NA
CASSLTVNEQYF
TGTGCCAGCAGCCTAACAGTCAACGAGCAGTACTTC
>NA|TRBJ2-5|TRBV7-2|once
CASSSRDFEETQYF
TGTGCCAGCAGCTCCCGGGACTTTGAAGAGACCCAGTACTTC